This T cell receptor (beta chain) was found in a study of shared clonotypes between healthy human individuals. Germline-derived CDR1 and CDR2 are MNHEY and SVGAGI. CDR3 length: 8 amino acids. Using immunoSEQ multiplex PCR, the repertoire was profiled, and TCRdb retains in-frame clones only, with some absent. The sample has some 2,000,000 clones; 90% to 95% are singletons. This clonotype was obtained from a man younger than 35 in good health. The sample comprised naive CD4+ T cells sorted from blood. Subset in this sample: CD45RA+ positively selected. The chain uses TRBV6-5 and TRBJ2-7; D uncertain. CDR3 region: CVLYEQYF. The CDR3 nucleotides read TGTGTTCTCTACGAGCAGTACTTC.